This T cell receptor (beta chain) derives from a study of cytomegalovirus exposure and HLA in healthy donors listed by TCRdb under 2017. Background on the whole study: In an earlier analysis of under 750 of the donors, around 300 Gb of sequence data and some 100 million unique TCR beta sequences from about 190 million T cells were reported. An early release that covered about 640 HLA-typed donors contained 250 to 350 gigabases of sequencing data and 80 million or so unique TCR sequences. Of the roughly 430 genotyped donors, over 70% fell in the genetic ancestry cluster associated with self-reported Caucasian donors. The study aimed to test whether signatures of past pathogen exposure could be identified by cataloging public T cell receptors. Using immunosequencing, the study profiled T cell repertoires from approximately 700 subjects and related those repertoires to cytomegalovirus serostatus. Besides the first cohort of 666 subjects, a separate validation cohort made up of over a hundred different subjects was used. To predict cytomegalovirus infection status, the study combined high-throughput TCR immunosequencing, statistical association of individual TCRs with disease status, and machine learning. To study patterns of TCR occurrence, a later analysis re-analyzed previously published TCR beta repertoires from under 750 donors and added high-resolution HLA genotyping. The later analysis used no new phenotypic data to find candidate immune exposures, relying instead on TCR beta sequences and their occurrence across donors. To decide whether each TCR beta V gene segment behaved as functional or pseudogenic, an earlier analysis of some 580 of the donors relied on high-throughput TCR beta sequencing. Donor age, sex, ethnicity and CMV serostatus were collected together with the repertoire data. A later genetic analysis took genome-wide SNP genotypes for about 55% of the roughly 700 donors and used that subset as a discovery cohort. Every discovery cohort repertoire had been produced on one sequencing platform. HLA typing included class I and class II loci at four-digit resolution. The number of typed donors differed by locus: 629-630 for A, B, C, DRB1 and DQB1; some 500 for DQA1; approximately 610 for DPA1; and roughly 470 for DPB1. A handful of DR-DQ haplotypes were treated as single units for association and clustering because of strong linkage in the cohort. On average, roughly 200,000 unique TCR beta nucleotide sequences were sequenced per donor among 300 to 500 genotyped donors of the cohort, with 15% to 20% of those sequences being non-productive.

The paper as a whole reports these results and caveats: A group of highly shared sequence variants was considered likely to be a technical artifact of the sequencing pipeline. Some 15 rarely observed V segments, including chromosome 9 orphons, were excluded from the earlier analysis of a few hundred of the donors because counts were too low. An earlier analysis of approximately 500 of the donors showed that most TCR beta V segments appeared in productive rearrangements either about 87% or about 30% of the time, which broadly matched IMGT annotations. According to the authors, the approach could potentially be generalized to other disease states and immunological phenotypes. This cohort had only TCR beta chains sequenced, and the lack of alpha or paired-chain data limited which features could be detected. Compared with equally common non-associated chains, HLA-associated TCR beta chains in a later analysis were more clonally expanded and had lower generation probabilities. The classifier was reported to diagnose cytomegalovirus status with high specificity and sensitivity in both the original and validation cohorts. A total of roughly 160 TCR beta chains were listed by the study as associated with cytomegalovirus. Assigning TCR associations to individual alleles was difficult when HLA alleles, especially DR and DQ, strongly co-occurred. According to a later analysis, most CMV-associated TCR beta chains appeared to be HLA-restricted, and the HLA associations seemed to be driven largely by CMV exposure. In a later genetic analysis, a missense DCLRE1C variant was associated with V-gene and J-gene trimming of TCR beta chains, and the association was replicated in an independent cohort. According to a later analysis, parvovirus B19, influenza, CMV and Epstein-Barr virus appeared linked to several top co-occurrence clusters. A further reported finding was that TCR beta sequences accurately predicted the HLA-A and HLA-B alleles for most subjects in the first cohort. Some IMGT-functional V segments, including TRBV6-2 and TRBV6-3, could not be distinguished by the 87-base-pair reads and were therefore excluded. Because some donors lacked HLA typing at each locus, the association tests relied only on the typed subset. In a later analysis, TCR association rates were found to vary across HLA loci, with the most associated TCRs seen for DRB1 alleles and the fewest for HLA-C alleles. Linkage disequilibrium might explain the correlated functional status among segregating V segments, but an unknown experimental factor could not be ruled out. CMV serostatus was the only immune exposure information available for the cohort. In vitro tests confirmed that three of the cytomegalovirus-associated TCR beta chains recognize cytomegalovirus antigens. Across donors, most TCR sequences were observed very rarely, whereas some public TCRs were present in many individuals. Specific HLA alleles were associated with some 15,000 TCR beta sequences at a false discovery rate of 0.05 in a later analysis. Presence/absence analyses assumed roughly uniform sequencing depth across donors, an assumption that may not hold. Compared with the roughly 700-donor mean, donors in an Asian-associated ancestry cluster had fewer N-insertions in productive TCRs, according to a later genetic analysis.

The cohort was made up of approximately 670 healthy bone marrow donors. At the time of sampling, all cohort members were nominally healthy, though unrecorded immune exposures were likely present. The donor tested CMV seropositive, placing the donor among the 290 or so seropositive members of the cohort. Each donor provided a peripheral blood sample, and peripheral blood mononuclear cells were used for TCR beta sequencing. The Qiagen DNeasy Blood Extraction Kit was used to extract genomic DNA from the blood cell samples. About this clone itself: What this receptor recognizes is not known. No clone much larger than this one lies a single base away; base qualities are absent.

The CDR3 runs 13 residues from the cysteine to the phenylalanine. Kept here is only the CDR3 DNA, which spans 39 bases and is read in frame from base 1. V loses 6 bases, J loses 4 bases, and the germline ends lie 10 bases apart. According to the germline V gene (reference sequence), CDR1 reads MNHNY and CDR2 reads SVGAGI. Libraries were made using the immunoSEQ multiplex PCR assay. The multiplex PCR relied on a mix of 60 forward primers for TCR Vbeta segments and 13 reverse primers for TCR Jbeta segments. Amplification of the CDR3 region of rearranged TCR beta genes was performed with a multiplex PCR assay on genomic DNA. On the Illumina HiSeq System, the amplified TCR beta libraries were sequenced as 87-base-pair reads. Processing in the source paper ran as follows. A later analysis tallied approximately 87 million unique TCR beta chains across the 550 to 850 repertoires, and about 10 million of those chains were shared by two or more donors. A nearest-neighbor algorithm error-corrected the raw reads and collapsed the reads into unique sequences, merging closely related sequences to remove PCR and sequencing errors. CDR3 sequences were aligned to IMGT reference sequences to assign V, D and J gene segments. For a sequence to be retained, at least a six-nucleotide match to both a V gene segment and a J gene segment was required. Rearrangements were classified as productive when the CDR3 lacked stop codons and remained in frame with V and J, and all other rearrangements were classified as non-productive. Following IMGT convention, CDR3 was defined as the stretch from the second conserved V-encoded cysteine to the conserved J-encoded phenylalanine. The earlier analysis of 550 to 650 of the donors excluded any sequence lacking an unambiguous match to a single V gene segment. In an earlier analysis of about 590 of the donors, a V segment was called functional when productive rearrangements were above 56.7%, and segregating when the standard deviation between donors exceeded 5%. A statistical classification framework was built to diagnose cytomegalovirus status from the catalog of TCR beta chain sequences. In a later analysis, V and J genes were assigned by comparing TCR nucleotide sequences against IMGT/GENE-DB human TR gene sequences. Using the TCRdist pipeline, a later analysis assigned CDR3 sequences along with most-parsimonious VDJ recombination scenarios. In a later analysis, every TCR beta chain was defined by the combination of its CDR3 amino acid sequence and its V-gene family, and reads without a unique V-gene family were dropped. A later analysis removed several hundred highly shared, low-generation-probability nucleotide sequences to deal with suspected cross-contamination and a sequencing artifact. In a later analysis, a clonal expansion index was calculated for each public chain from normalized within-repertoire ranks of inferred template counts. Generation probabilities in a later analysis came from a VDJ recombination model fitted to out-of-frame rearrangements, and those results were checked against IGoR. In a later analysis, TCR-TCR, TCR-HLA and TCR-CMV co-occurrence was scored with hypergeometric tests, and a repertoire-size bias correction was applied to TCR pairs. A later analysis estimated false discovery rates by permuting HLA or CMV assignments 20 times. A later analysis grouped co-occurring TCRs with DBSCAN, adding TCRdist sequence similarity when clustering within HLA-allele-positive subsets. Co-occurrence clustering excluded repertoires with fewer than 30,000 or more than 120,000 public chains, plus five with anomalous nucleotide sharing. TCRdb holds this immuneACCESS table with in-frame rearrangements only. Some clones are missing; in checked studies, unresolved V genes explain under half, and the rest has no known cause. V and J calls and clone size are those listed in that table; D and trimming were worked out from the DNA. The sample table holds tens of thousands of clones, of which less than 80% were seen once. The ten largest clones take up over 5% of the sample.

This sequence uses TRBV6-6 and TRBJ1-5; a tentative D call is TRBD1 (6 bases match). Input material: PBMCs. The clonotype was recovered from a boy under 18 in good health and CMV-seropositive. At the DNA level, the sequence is TGTGCCAGCAGACTTGGACAGAATCAGCCCCAGCATTTT. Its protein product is CASRLGQNQPQHF.